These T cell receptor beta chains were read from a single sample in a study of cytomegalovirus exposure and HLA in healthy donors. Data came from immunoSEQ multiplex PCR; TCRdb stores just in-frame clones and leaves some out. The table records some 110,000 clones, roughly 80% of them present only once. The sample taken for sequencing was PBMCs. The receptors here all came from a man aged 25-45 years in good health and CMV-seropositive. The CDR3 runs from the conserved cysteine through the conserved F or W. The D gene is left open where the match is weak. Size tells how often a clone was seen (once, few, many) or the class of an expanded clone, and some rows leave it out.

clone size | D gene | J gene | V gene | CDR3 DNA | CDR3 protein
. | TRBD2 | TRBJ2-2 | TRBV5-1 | TGCGCCAGCAGCTCAGGACTAGCGTGGACCGGGGAGCTGTTTTTT | CASSSGLAWTGELFF
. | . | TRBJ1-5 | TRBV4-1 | TGCGCCAGCAGCCAAGACAGGGGCTGGCAGCCCCAGCATTTT | CASSQDRGWQPQHF
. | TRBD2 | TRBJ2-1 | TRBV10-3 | TGTGCCATCAGTTCCGGGACTAGCGTTCACAATGAGCAGTTCTTC | CAISSGTSVHNEQFF
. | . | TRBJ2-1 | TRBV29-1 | TGCAGCGTGGCCTTGTTAAGGAGTGAGCAGTTCTTC | CSVALLRSEQFF
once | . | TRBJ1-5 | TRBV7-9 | TGTGCCAGCAGCTTAGACCCCCCAGGGCACCTTCCCAATCAGCCCCAGCATTTT | CASSLDPPGHLPNQPQHF
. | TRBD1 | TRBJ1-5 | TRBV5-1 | TGCGCCAGCAGCTTGGACGGACAGGGCAATCAGCCCCAGCATTTT | CASSLDGQGNQPQHF
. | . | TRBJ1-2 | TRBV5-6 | TGTGCCAGCAGCTTGGCCGGAGCACTCTATGGCTACACCTTC | CASSLAGALYGYTF
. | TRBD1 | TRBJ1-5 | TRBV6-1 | TGTGCCAGCAGTGCCCGGGACAGGGGCTTCAATCAGCCCCAGCATTTT | CASSARDRGFNQPQHF
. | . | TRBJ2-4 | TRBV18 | TGTGCCAGCTCACCTCCCGGGACAAGGGACATTCAGTACTTC | CASSPPGTRDIQYF
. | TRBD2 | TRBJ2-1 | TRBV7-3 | TGTGCCAGCTCAAGACTAGCGGGGGAACGGGGCTCCTACAATGAGCAGTTCTTC | CASSRLAGERGSYNEQFF
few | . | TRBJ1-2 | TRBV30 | TGTGCCTCCTCTAGGGTCGCGGGATCATATGGCTACACCTTC | CASSRVAGSYGYTF
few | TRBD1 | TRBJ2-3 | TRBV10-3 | TGTGCCATCAACCCGGGACAGCAAACAGATACGCAGTATTTT | CAINPGQQTDTQYF
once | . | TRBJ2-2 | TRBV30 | TGTGCCTGGAGTGGGCAGGGGACCGGGGAGCTGTTTTTT | CAWSGQGTGELFF
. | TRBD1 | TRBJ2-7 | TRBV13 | TGTGCCAGCAGCCCGCCCCGGACAGGGGCCTACGAGCAGTACTTC | CASSPPRTGAYEQYF
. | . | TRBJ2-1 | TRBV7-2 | TGTGCCAGCAGTCACCGCAGGGGGGAGTCCTACAATGAGCAGTTCTTC | CASSHRRGESYNEQFF
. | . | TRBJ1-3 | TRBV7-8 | TGTGCCAGCAGCCCACAGAGCATGGGAAACACCATATATTTT | CASSPQSMGNTIYF
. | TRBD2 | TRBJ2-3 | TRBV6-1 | TGTGCCAGCAGTGAAGTATTGGGACTAGCGGGAGATACGCAGTATTTT | CASSEVLGLAGDTQYF